This TCR beta chain derives from a study of blood T cells in healthy people across ages. For the second PCR, which ran for 7 to 11 cycles, a sample-barcoded 5' primer and a J-beta primer mix were used. TCRdb re-called the 5' RACE reads through MiXCR, storing one row per CDR3 protein. The repertoire holds 850,000 to 1,100,000 distinct CDR3 sequences, with more than 30% as singletons. J lost 2 bases, V lost 6 bases, and 13 bases had no gene match. The CDR3 loop spans 15 amino acids. Germline values: CDR1 DFQATT, CDR2 SNEGSKA (reference sequence). The V and J genes are TRBV20-1 and TRBJ2-7; 7 positions agree with TRBD2. This TCR came from a man between 18 and 29 years old in good health. Sequencing was done on a sample of blood. For the CDR3, the DNA is TGCAGTGCCGCGGGGGAGGGAAGGTCCACCTACGAGCAGTACTTC. It specifies CSAAGEGRSTYEQYF.